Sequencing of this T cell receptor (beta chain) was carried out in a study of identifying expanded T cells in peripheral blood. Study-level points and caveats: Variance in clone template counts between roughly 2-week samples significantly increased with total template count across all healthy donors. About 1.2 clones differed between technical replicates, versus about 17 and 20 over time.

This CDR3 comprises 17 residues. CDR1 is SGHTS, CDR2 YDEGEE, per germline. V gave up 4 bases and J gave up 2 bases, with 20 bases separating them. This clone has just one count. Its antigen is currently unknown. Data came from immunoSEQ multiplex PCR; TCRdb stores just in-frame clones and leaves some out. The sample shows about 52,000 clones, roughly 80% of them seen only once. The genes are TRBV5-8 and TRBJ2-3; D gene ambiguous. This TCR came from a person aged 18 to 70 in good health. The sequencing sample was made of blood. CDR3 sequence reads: CASSRKGGSGPTDTQYF. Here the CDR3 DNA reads TGTGCCAGCAGCAGGAAGGGCGGCTCAGGCCCCACAGATACGCAGTATTTT.